Shown below are 2 T cell receptor beta chains from a single sample sequenced in a study of OX40 agonist ivuxolimab in advanced cancers. The protocol was immunoSEQ multiplex PCR, while the TCRdb copy is restricted to in-frame clones and leaves out a portion. The data hold roughly 48,000 clones, with around 84% observed a single time. Sample: CD4+ or CD8+ T cells sorted from blood, taken in a trial of the OX40 agonist ivuxolimab. The receptors shown here come from an adult with an advanced solid tumor such as melanoma, head and neck, liver or kidney cancer.

The V and J genes are TRBV19 and TRBJ2-7; 11 nucleotides align to TRBD1. Germline CDR1 and CDR2: LNHDA and SQIVND (reference sequence). CDR3 length: 15 residues. The trim removed 4 bases at V and 3 bases at J, leaving 5 bases unmatched. CDR3 sequence: CASSTSGTGGYEQYF. CDR3 DNA: TGTGCCAGTAGTACCTCCGGGACAGGGGGCTACGAGCAGTACTTC.

The rearrangement uses TRBV6-5 and TRBJ1-2, with D uncertain. There are 13 residues in the CDR3. V lost 5 bases to trimming and J lost 7 bases, with 14 bases between them. Germline V gene sequence: CDR1 MNHEY, CDR2 SVGAGI. Here the CDR3 DNA reads TGTGCCAGCAGTGAAAGGGCAGGTCTTGGCTACACCTTC. This sequence encodes CASSERAGLGYTF.